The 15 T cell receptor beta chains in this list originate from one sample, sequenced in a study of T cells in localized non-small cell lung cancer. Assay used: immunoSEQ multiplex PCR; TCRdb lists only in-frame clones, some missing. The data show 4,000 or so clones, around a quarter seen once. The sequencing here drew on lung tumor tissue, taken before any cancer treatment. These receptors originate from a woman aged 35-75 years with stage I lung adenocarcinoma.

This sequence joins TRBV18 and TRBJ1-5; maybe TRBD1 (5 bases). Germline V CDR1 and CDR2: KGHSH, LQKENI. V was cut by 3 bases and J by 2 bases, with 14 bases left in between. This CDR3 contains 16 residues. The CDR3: CASSPVGTGGNQPQHF. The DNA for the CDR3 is TGTGCCAGCTCACCGGTTGGGACTGGCGGCAATCAGCCCCAGCATTTT.

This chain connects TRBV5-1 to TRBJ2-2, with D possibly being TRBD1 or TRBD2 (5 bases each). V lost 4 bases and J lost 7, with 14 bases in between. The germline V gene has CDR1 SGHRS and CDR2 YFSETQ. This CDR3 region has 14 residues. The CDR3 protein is CASSEATGLGELFF. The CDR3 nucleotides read TGCGCCAGCAGCGAAGCTACGGGGCTCGGGGAGCTGTTTTTT. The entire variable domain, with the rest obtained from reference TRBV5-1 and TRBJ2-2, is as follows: KAGVTQTPRYLIKTRGQQVTLSCSPISGHRSVSWYQQTPGQGLQFLFEYFSETQRNKGNFPGRFSGRQFSNSRSEMNVSTLELGDSALYLCASSEATGLGELFFGEGSRLTVL.

CDR3 DNA: TGTGCCAGCAGTTTCGACACCCTTAGGGGGCTAAGCAATCAGCCCCAGCATTTT. Its translation: CASSFDTLRGLSNQPQHF. This chain joins TRBV6-8 and TRBJ1-5; the match to TRBD1 covers 7 bases. Germline assignment: CDR1 MNHGY and CDR2 SAAAGT. This CDR3 has 18 amino acids. Trimming cost V 4 bases and J 1 base; bases outside gene matches: 13.

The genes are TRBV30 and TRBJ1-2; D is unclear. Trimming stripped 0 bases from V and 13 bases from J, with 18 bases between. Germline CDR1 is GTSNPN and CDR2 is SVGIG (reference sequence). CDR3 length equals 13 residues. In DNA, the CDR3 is TGTGCCTGGAGTGTGGGGTCCTTCTATGGTTCCACCTTC. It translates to CAWSVGSFYGSTF. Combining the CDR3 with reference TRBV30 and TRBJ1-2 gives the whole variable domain SQTIHQWPATLVQPVGSPLSLECTVEGTSNPNLYWYRQAAGRGLQLLFYSVGIGQISSEVPQNLSASRPQDRQFILSSKKLLLSDSGFYLCAWSVGSFYGSTFGSGTRLTVV.

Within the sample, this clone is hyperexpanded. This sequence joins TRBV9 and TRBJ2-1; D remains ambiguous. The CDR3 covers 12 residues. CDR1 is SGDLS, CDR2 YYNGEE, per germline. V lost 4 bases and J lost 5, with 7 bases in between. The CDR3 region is CASSPADNEQFF. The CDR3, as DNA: TGTGCCAGCAGCCCGGCAGACAATGAGCAGTTCTTC.

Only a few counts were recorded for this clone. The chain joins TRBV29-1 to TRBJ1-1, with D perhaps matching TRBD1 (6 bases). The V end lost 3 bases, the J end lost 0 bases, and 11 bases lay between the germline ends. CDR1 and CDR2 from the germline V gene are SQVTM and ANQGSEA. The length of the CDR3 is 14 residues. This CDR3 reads CSVDPTGMNTEAFF. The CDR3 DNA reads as TGCAGCGTTGATCCAACAGGGATGAACACTGAAGCTTTCTTT.

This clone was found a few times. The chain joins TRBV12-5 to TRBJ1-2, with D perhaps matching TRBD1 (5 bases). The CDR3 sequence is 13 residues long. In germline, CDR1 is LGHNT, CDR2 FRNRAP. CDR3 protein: CASTPTVYYGYTF. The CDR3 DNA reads TGTGCCAGCACCCCGACAGTCTACTATGGCTACACCTTC.

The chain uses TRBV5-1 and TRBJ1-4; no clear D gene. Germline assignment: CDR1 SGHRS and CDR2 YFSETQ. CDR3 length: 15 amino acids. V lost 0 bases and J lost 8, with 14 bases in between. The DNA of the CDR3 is TGCGCCAGCAGCTTGGTTCTCGGCACGGGGGAAAAACTGTTTTTT. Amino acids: CASSLVLGTGEKLFF.

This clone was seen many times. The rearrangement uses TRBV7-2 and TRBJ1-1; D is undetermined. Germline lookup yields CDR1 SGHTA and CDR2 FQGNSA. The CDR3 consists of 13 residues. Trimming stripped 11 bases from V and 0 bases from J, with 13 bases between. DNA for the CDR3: TGTGCCCCTACCCAAGGTGTGAACACTGAAGCTTTCTTT. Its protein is CAPTQGVNTEAFF.

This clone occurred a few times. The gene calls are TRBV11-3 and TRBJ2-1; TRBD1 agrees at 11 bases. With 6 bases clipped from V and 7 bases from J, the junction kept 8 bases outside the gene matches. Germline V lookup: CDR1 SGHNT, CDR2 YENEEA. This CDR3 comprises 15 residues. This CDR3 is CASRTGTGGRNEQFF. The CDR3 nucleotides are TGTGCCAGCAGAACCGGGACAGGGGGACGGAATGAGCAGTTCTTC.

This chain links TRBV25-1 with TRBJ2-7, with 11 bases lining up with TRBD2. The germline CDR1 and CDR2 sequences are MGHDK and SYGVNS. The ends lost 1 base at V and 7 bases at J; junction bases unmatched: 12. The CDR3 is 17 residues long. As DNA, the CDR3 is TGTGCCAGCAGTGAATTCGGTAGCGGGGGGGCCCGAGGGGAGCAGTACTTC. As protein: CASSEFGSGGARGEQYF.

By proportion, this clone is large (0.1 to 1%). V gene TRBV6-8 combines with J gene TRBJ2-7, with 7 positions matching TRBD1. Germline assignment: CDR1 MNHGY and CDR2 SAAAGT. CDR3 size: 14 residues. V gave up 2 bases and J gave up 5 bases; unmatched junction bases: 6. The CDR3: CASSYGTDSHEQYF. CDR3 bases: TGTGCCAGCAGTTACGGGACAGATTCCCACGAGCAGTACTTC.

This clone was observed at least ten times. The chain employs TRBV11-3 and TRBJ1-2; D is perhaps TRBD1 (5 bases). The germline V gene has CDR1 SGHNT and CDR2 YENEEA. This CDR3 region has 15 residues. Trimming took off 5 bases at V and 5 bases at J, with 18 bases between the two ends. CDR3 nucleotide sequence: TGTGCCAGCAGCCCGGGGACGAATGGGCGATATGGCTACACCTTC. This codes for CASSPGTNGRYGYTF.

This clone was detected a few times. This CDR3 reads CAWRRTGDNQPQHF. CDR3 coding DNA: TGTGCCTGGAGGCGGACAGGGGACAATCAGCCCCAGCATTTT. The chain combines TRBV30 with TRBJ1-5, with 9 bases lining up with TRBD1. The CDR3 runs 14 residues. J was trimmed by 3 bases and V by 3 bases; bases with no gene match: 3. Germline-derived CDR1 and CDR2 are GTSNPN and SVGIG (reference sequence).

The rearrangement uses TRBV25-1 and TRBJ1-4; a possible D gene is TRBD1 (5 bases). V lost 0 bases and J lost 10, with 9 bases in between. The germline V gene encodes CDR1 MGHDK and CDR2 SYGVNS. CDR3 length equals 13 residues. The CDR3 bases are TGTGCCAGCAGTGAATATACAGGTCTAAAACTGTTTTTT. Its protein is CASSEYTGLKLFF.